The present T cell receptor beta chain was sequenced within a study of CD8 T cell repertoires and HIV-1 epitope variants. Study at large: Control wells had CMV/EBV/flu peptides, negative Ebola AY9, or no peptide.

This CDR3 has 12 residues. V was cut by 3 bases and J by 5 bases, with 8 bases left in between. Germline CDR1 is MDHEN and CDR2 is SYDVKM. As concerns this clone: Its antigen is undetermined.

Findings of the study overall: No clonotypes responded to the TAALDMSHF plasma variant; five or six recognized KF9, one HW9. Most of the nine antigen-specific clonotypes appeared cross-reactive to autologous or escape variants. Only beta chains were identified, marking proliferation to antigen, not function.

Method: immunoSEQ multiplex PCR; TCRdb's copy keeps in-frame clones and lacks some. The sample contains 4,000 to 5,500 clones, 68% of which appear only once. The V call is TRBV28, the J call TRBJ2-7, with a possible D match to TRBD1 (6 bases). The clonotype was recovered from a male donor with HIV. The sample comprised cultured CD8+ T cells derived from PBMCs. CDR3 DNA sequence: TGTGCCAGCAGTTTGGACAGCCACGAGCAGTACTTC. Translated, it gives CASSLDSHEQYF.